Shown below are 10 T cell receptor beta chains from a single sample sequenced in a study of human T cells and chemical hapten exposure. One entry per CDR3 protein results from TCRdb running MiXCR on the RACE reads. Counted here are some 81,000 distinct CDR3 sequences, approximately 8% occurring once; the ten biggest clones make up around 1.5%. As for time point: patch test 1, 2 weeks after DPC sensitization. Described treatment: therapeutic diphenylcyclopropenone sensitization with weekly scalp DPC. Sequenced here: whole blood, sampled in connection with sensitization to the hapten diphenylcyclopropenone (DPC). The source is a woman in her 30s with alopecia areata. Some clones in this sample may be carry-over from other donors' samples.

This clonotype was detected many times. The DNA for the CDR3 is TGTGCCAGCAGCTCCGACAGCAAAAACACTGAAGCTTTCTTT. Translation: CASSSDSKNTEAFF. The chain joins TRBV7-9 to TRBJ1-1; D is perhaps TRBD1 (5 bases). V gave up 4 bases and J gave up 2 bases, with 11 bases separating them. The CDR3 sequence is 14 residues long. Germline V gives CDR1 SEHNR, CDR2 FQNEAQ (reference sequence).

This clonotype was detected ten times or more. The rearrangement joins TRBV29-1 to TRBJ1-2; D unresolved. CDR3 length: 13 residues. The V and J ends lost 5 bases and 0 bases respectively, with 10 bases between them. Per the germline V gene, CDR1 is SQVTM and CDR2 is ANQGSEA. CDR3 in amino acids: CSVSSGTNYGYTF. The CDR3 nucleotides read TGCAGCGTTTCCTCCGGAACTAACTATGGCTACACCTTC.

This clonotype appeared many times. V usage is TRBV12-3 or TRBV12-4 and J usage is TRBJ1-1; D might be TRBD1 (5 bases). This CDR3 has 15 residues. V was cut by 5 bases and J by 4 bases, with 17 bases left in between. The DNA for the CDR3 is TGTGCCAGCAGTCGTCAGGGTGGAGGGACCACTGAAGCTTTCTTT. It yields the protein CASSRQGGGTTEAFF.

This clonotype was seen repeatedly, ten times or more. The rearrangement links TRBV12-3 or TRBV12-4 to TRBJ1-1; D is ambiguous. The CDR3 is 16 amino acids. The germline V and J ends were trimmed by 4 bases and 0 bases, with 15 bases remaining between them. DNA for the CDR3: TGTGCCAGCAGTTCCATCCTGACACTCATGAACACTGAAGCTTTCTTT. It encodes CASSSILTLMNTEAFF.

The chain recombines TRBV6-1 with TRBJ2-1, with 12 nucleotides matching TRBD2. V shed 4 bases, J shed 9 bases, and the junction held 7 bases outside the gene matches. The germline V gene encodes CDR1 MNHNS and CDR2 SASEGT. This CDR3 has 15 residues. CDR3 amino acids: CASSGLAGVSGEQFF. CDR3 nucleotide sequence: TGTGCCAGCAGTGGACTAGCGGGGGTATCGGGTGAGCAGTTCTTC.

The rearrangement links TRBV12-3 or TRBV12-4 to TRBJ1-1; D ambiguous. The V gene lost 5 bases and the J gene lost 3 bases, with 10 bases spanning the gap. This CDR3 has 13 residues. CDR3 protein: CASSLNGDTEAFF. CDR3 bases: TGTGCCAGCAGTCTTAATGGGGACACTGAAGCTTTCTTT.

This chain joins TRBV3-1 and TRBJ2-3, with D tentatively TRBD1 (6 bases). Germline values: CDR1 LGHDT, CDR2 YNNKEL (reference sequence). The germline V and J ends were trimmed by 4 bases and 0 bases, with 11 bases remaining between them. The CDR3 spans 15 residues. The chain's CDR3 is CASSPTGFSTDTQYF. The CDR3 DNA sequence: TGTGCCAGCAGCCCCACAGGGTTTAGCACAGATACGCAGTATTTT.

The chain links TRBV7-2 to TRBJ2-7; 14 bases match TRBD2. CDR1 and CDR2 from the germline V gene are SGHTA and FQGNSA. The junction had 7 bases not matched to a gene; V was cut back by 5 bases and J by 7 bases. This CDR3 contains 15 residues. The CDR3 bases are TGTGCCAGCAGCCCAAGACTAGCGGGGGGGCTTGAGCAGTACTTC. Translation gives CASSPRLAGGLEQYF.

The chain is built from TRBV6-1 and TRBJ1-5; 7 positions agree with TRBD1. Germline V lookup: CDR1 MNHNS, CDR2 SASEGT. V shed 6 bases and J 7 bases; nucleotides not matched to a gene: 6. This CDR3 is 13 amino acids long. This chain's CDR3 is CASRAQGKQPQHF. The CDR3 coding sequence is TGTGCCAGCAGGGCACAGGGGAAGCAGCCCCAGCATTTT.

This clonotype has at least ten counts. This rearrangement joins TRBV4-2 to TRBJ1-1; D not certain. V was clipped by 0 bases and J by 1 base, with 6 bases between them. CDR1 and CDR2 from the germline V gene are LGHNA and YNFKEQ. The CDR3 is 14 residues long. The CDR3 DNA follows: TGTGCCAGCAGCCAAGATACGAAGAACACTGAAGCTTTCTTT. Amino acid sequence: CASSQDTKNTEAFF.